The next 13 T cell receptor beta chains were all read from a single sample in a study of T cells in localized non-small cell lung cancer. TCRdb's copy holds only in-frame clones and misses some; the assay was immunoSEQ multiplex PCR. The data contain approximately 45,000 clones, about four fifths of them seen just once; the ten biggest clones take up about 15%. The sample consisted of peripheral blood mononuclear cells, taken before any cancer treatment. These receptors all come from a man aged 40 to 70 with stage III lung adenocarcinoma.

The chain recombines TRBV20-1 with TRBJ2-1; no definite D call. V gave up 6 bases and J gave up 9 bases, with 9 bases separating them. The length of the CDR3 is 10 residues. Germline assignment: CDR1 DFQATT and CDR2 SNEGSKA (reference sequence). This chain's CDR3 is CSAVGSEQFF. The DNA for the CDR3 is TGCAGTGCCGTTGGTAGTGAGCAGTTCTTC.

This sequence joins TRBV30 and TRBJ2-2; D ambiguous. CDR3 length equals 11 residues. CDR1 GTSNPN and CDR2 SVGIG come from the germline V gene (reference sequence). V was trimmed by 5 bases and J by 6 bases, leaving 7 bases between them. The CDR3 coding sequence is TGTGCCTGGTCAGCGCCCGGGGAGCTGTTTTTT. It is translated as CAWSAPGELFF.

This clone has more than one count but fewer than ten. The chain uses TRBV19 and TRBJ2-1; TRBD1 agrees at 7 bases. The CDR3 sequence is 13 residues long. With V trimmed by 9 bases and J by 2 bases, 4 bases remained unmatched. The germline CDR1 and CDR2 sequences are LNHDA and SQIVND (reference sequence). The CDR3 nucleotides read TGTGCCAGCAACAGGGGTCCCTACAATGAGCAGTTCTTC. This translates into CASNRGPYNEQFF.

The chain recombines TRBV15 with TRBJ2-1, with 9 bases lining up with TRBD1. The germline V gene has CDR1 LNHNV and CDR2 YYDKDF (reference sequence). V trimming: 3 bases; J trimming: 1 base; junction bases outside the gene matches: 7. There are 17 residues in the CDR3. The CDR3 DNA is TGTGCCACCAGCAGCCTCAAAGGGACAGGGTCCTACAATGAGCAGTTCTTC. Translated, it gives CATSSLKGTGSYNEQFF.

CDR3 residues: CASSQGWASGGETQYF. CDR3 nucleotides: TGCGCCAGCAGCCAAGGGTGGGCTAGCGGGGGGGAGACCCAGTACTTC. The chain couples TRBV4-1 to TRBJ2-5; 11 bases agree with TRBD2. The trim removed 1 base at V and 5 bases at J, leaving 6 bases unmatched. CDR1 and CDR2 from the germline V gene are MGHRA and YSYEKL. The CDR3 loop spans 16 amino acids.

The V call is TRBV7-2, the J call TRBJ2-3; 9 nucleotides agree with TRBD2. After removal of 3 bases from V and 3 bases from J, the junction contained 7 bases not matched to a gene. The CDR3 extends over 16 amino acids. CDR1 is SGHTA, CDR2 FQGNSA, per germline. The CDR3, as DNA: TGTGCCAGCAGCTTCACACCGGGACTAGCAACAGATACGCAGTATTTT. This sequence encodes CASSFTPGLATDTQYF.

This chain's CDR3 is CASSQDQGAGNQPQHF. In DNA, the CDR3 is TGTGCCAGCAGCCAAGACCAGGGGGCGGGCAATCAGCCCCAGCATTTT. V usage is TRBV4-2 and J usage is TRBJ1-5, with 8 bases identical to TRBD1. This CDR3 has 16 amino acids. V shed 0 bases, J shed 2 bases, and the junction held 3 bases outside the gene matches. Per the germline V gene, CDR1 is LGHNA and CDR2 is YNFKEQ.

The CDR3, as DNA: TGTGCCAGCCGTGGGGCAGCCTACGAGCAGTACTTC. Translating gives CASRGAAYEQYF. The chain joins TRBV27 to TRBJ2-7; perhaps TRBD1 as D (5 bases). CDR3 length: 12 residues. The germline V gene has CDR1 MNHEY and CDR2 SMNVEV (reference sequence). Trimming shortened V by 8 bases and J by 2 bases, and 10 bases separated the two germline ends.

J is TRBJ1-1 and V is TRBV7-2, with TRBD1 matching 7 bases. Germline V gene sequence: CDR1 SGHTA, CDR2 FQGNSA. This CDR3 has 13 residues. Trimming at V came to 6 bases and at J to 0 bases, leaving 1 base not matched to a gene. CDR3: CASRGTVNTEAFF. CDR3 coding DNA: TGTGCCAGCAGGGGGACAGTGAACACTGAAGCTTTCTTT.

The chain combines TRBV5-6 with TRBJ2-5; 9 bases agree with TRBD2. With V trimmed by 2 bases and J by 5 bases, 10 bases remained unmatched. This CDR3 contains 16 residues. Germline V lookup: CDR1 SGHDT, CDR2 YYEEEE. CDR3 region: CASSFFDSGGGETQYF. The DNA for the CDR3 is TGTGCCAGCAGCTTTTTTGATAGCGGGGGCGGGGAGACCCAGTACTTC.

The rearrangement uses TRBV5-5 and TRBJ2-7, with 8 bases fitting TRBD2. The CDR3 runs 16 residues. Germline CDR1 SGHKS, CDR2 YYEKEE (reference sequence). V was clipped by 1 base and J by 5 bases; unmatched bases: 11. The CDR3: CASSLSDFGGVNEQYF. CDR3 nucleotide sequence: TGTGCCAGCAGCTTGTCCGATTTCGGGGGGGTCAACGAGCAGTACTTC. The full variable domain, rest sourced from reference TRBV5-5 and TRBJ2-7, is DAGVTQSPTHLIKTRGQQVTLRCSPISGHKSVSWYQQVLGQGPQFIFQYYEKEERGRGNFPDRFSARQFPNYSSELNVNALLLGDSALYLCASSLSDFGGVNEQYFGPGTRLTVT.

The chain couples TRBV6-1 to TRBJ1-2; D might be TRBD1 (5 bases). V shed 2 bases and J shed 3 bases, with 7 bases lying between them. CDR3 length: 13 amino acids. Germline V gives CDR1 MNHNS, CDR2 SASEGT. As DNA, the CDR3 is TGTGCCAGCAGTGAATGGGGGGACTATGGCTACACCTTC. Translated: CASSEWGDYGYTF.

The chain carries TRBV7-9 and TRBJ2-1; the D is unclear. The germline gives CDR1 SEHNR, CDR2 FQNEAQ (reference sequence). Trimming took 4 bases from V and 2 from J, leaving 9 bases between them. CDR3 length: 14 amino acids. In DNA form, the CDR3 reads TGTGCCAGCAGCTCTGTCAGTGCCTACAATGAGCAGTTCTTC. It is translated as CASSSVSAYNEQFF.